These T cell receptor beta chains were read from a single sample in a study of cytomegalovirus exposure and HLA in healthy donors. Data came from immunoSEQ multiplex PCR; TCRdb stores just in-frame clones and leaves some out. This table holds some 130,000 clones, approximately 80% found once. Sample: PBMCs. These receptors originate from a male donor in good health and CMV-seronegative. The CDR3 runs from the conserved cysteine through the conserved F or W. A D gene is named only where the DNA matches it firmly. Rows give clone size only sometimes, using once, few, many, or a class for an expanded clone.

TRBD2 . TRBJ2-1 TRBV7-9 TGTGCCAGCAGCCCGTCGTCTAGCGGGGGGCCCGAGAATGAGCAGTTCTTC CASSPSSSGGPENEQFF
. . TRBJ2-3 TRBV6-5 TGTGCCAGCAACCCGACTTTTGGTACAGATACGCAGTATTTT CASNPTFGTDTQYF
. . TRBJ2-1 TRBV6-1 TGTGCCAGCAGGCCCGACTCGAGCTCCTACAATGAGCAGTTCTTC CASRPDSSSYNEQFF
TRBD2 . TRBJ2-2 TRBV7-6 TGTGCCAGCAGCTCGGGACTAGTGGGCACCGGGGAGCTGTTTTTT CASSSGLVGTGELFF
. . TRBJ1-1 TRBV7-9 TGTGCCAGCACCTCCCCCTCGGGAACCGAAGCTTTCTTT CASTSPSGTEAFF
TRBD2 . TRBJ2-2 TRBV10-2 TGCGCCAGCAGTGACTGGGGGGGGATATCAGGGGAGCTGTTTTTT CASSDWGGISGELFF
. . TRBJ2-3 TRBV4-1 TGCGCCAGCAGCCAAGACAGGACAGATACGCAGTATTTT CASSQDRTDTQYF
. few TRBJ2-7 TRBV6-4 TGTGCCAGCAGTGACTCGGCAGGATCGTACGAGCAGTACTTC CASSDSAGSYEQYF
. . TRBJ1-4 TRBV4-2 TGTGCCAGCAGCCAAGTACCATCGACAGGCTTTAATGAAAAACTGTTTTTT CASSQVPSTGFNEKLFF
. . TRBJ2-2 TRBV11-2 TGTGCCAGCAGCTTACTCGGCAGGGCGAACACCGGGGAGCTGTTTTTT CASSLLGRANTGELFF
TRBD2 once TRBJ2-1 TRBV5-6 TGTGCCAGCAGCTTTGCATGGGAGCGGGGGGGAGAGCAGTTCTTC CASSFAWERGGEQFF
TRBD2 . TRBJ2-7 TRBV7-8 TGTGCCAGCACCCAGCGGGAGGGATTCTCCTACGAGCAGTACTTC CASTQREGFSYEQYF
. . TRBJ2-7 TRBV5-6 TGTGCCAGCAGCTTGATACAGGGCCTCTACGAGCAGTACTTC CASSLIQGLYEQYF
TRBD1 . TRBJ1-1 TRBV5-1 TGCGCCAGCAGCTCCCAGGGGGCCACTGAAGCTTTCTTT CASSSQGATEAFF
. . TRBJ2-3 TRBV27 TGTGCCAGCAGTTTATCGACCCCTGGCGGGCTCCCCCCAGATACGCAGTATTTT CASSLSTPGGLPPDTQYF
TRBD2 . TRBJ2-3 TRBV10-2 TGCGCCAGCAGTGAGAACCTAGCGGGGGGCACAGATACGCAGTATTTT CASSENLAGGTDTQYF
TRBD1 . TRBJ2-5 TRBV2 TGTGCCAGCAGTGGACAGGGGAAAGAGACCCAGTACTTC CASSGQGKETQYF
TRBD1 few TRBJ1-2 TRBV6-1 TGTGCCAGCAGTGAATTGGGACAGGGGAACTATGGCTACACCTTC CASSELGQGNYGYTF
. . TRBJ1-2 TRBV18 TGTGCCAGCTCACCACCCCTAAGGCGGGGGGAATGGGGCTGTGGCTACACCTTC CASSPPLRRGEWGCGYTF
TRBD1 . TRBJ2-7 TRBV28 TGTGCCAGCAGTTATTCTGGGATAGGGAAGGACAGGGGGGCCTACGAGCAGTACTTC CASSYSGIGKDRGAYEQYF
TRBD1 . TRBJ2-7 TRBV6-1 TGTGCCAGCAGTGGACAGGGGGCCGAGCAGTACTTC CASSGQGAEQYF
. . TRBJ2-6 TRBV6-4 TGTGCCAGCAGCAACTCTGGGGCCAACGGCCTGACTTTC CASSNSGANGLTF
. . TRBJ2-7 TRBV5-5 TGTGCCAGCAGCTTGGTGGACAGATCCTACGAGCAGTACTTC CASSLVDRSYEQYF
TRBD1 . TRBJ1-5 TRBV4-1 TGCGCCAGCAGCCAAGAACAGGGGGTGGGCAATCAGCCCCAGCATTTT CASSQEQGVGNQPQHF
TRBD2 . TRBJ2-1 TRBV30 TGTGCCTGGAGTCCGGTGGCGGGAGGAGTAGAGCAGTTCTTC CAWSPVAGGVEQFF
. . TRBJ2-7 TRBV9 TGTGCCAGCAGCGTAGGGGGGCTTGGGTACGAGCAGTACTTC CASSVGGLGYEQYF
. once TRBJ1-2 TRBV5-1 TGCGCCAGCAGTGAACAGGGTCGGGGCTACACCTTC CASSEQGRGYTF
TRBD2 . TRBJ2-7 TRBV9 TGTGCCAGCAGCGTAGGAGGCAGCGGGGGGGGACCCTACGAGCAGTACTTC CASSVGGSGGGPYEQYF
TRBD1 . TRBJ2-7 TRBV5-4 TGTGCCAGCAGCTTGGGGGACAGGGGGTATGACGAGCAGTACTTC CASSLGDRGYDEQYF
. few TRBJ2-7 TRBV21-1 TGTGCCCACCGTGGGCGGGCGGGAGAAAACACCTACGAGCAGTACTTC CAHRGRAGENTYEQYF
. . TRBJ1-1 TRBV15 TGTGCCACCAGCAAACAGGGTATGAACACTGAAGCTTTCTTT CATSKQGMNTEAFF
TRBD2 . TRBJ2-7 TRBV7-6 TGTGCCAGCAGCTCCCTATTGACTAGCACGGGGGAGGAGCAGTACTTC CASSSLLTSTGEEQYF
TRBD1 . TRBJ1-5 TRBV6-5 TGTGCCAGCAGTTACTCCGGGACAGGGGAGGATCAGCCCCAGCATTTT CASSYSGTGEDQPQHF
. . TRBJ2-2 TRBV25-1 TGTGCCACGTGGGGACAGAACACCGGGGAGCTGTTTTTT CATWGQNTGELFF
. . TRBJ2-2 TRBV6-6 TGTGCCAGCAGTTACGGAGTTCAGGGAGGTACCGGGGAGCTGTTTTTT CASSYGVQGGTGELFF
. . TRBJ2-7 TRBV6-5 TGTGCCAGCAGTTACTCAACACGTACCTACGAGCAGTACTTC CASSYSTRTYEQYF
. . TRBJ2-1 TRBV6-6 TGTGCCAGCAGTTACCGACTGGACAATGAGCAGTTCTTC CASSYRLDNEQFF
TRBD1 . TRBJ2-7 TRBV7-9 TGTGCCAGCAGCTTACTGGGACAGGGGAAATACGAGCAGTACTTC CASSLLGQGKYEQYF
. . TRBJ2-1 TRBV19 TGTGCCAGTAGTATCGACTTTAGCTCCTACAATGAGCAGTTCTTC CASSIDFSSYNEQFF
TRBD2 . TRBJ2-1 TRBV6-1 TGTGCCAGCAGTGAGGCACCCGGACTAGCAACCTACAATGAGCAGTTCTTC CASSEAPGLATYNEQFF
TRBD1 . TRBJ1-5 TRBV18 TGTGCCAGCTCTCTAAGGAGGACAGGGTCTCCCGATGGTAATCAGCCCCAGCATTTT CASSLRRTGSPDGNQPQHF
TRBD2 . TRBJ2-1 TRBV13 TGTGCCAGCAGCTTACGGCTAGCGGGGGCCACCTACAATGAGCAGTTCTTC CASSLRLAGATYNEQFF
. . TRBJ1-2 TRBV4-3 TGCGCCAGCAGCCAAGATAGTAGGGGATATGGCTACACCTTC CASSQDSRGYGYTF
. . TRBJ2-5 TRBV11-2 TGTGCCAGCAGCTTATGGAGCCAAGAGACCCAGTACTTC CASSLWSQETQYF
. . TRBJ2-5 TRBV11-3 TGTGCCAGCAGCAATCCCCGGGACTTTCCGACACAAGAGACCCAGTACTTC CASSNPRDFPTQETQYF
. . TRBJ2-7 TRBV7-9 TGTGCCAGCAGCACCCCTAGGGGCGAGCAGTACTTC CASSTPRGEQYF
. . TRBJ2-7 TRBV6-5 TGTGCCAGCACCGGTTGGAGGACCTACGAGCAGTACTTC CASTGWRTYEQYF
. . TRBJ2-7 TRBV5-1 TGCGCCAGCAGCTTGGTCCTAGCACCTTCCGAGCAGTACTTC CASSLVLAPSEQYF
. . TRBJ2-2 TRBV6-1 TGTGCCAGCAGGGAATCAGGGGCCCTTAACACCGGGGAGCTGTTTTTT CASRESGALNTGELFF
TRBD1 once TRBJ1-2 TRBV7-2 TGTGCCAGCAGCGCGGGACAGGGGGATGGCTACACCTTC CASSAGQGDGYTF
. . TRBJ2-3 TRBV10-2 TGCGCCAGCAGTGATCGAGGAGCCCCCACAGATACGCAGTATTTT CASSDRGAPTDTQYF
TRBD1 . TRBJ1-5 TRBV7-9 TGTTCCAGCAGCTTAACCCCGGGACAGGGGATCAATCAGCCCCAGCATTTT CSSSLTPGQGINQPQHF
. . TRBJ1-5 TRBV19 TGTGCCAGTAAAAGGACAAGGCTTGGACCCCAGCATTTT CASKRTRLGPQHF
. . TRBJ2-2 TRBV5-1 TGCGCCAGCAGCCTAGACCGTTTTGCCGGGGAGCTGTTTTTT CASSLDRFAGELFF
. . TRBJ2-6 TRBV9 TGTGCCAGCAGCGTCAGACAGCAGACTGGGGCCAACGGCCTGACTTTC CASSVRQQTGANGLTF